The clone carrying this T cell receptor (beta chain) appeared a single time. This sample was included in a study of blood T cell repertoires in COVID-19. Profiling relied on immunoSEQ multiplex PCR, and the TCRdb table lists in-frame clones only, not all of them. Of about 190,000 clones in the sample, more than 75% were seen once. The sequencing input was peripheral blood. The receptor was isolated from a human donor in a cohort sampled during active COVID-19.

CDR3 amino acids: CATSRDLGGDNEQFF. The CDR3 coding sequence is TGTGCCACCAGCAGAGATTTGGGGGGTGACAATGAGCAGTTCTTC. This sequence joins TRBV15 and TRBJ2-1; weak D call: TRBD2 (6 bases). In germline, CDR1 is LNHNV, CDR2 YYDKDF (reference sequence). V was trimmed by 0 bases and J by 5 bases, leaving 11 bases between them. CDR3 length: 15 amino acids.